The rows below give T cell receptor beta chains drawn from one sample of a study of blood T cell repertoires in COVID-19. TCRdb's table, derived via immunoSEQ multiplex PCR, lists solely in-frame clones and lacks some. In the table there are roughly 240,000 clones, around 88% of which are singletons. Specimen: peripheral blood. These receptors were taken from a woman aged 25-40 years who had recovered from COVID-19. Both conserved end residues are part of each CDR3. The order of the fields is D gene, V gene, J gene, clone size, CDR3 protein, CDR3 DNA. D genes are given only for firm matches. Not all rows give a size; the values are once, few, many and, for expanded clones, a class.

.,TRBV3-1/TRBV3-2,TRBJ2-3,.,CASSQERAGPDTQYF,TGTGCCAGCAGCCAAGAGAGGGCGGGCCCAGATACGCAGTATTTT
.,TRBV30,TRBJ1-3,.,CAWGLGNTIYF,TGTGCCTGGGGCCTTGGAAACACCATATATTTT
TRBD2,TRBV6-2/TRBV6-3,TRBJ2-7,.,CASSYRSSRGSSYEQYF,TGTGCCAGCAGTTATAGGTCCTCGCGCGGGAGCTCCTACGAGCAGTACTTC
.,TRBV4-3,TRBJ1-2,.,CASSPSTILNYGYTF,TGCGCCAGCAGCCCCTCGACTATCCTTAACTATGGCTACACCTTC
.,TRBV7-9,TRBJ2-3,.,CASSPNDRRIDTQYF,TGTGCCAGCAGCCCCAACGACAGGCGCATAGATACGCAGTATTTT
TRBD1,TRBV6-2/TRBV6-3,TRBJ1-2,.,CASSYSIRTGQIYGYTF,TGTGCCAGCAGTTACTCGATAAGGACGGGACAGATCTATGGCTACACCTTC
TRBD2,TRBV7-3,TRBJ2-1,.,CASSKRPTSGGVEQFF,TGTGCCAGCAGCAAAAGGCCGACTAGCGGGGGGGTTGAGCAGTTCTTC
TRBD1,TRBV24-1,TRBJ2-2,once,CATRGTGSGDTGELFF,TGTGCCACCAGGGGGACAGGGTCAGGGGACACCGGGGAGCTGTTTTTT
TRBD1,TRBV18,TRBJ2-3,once,CATATGEGPDTQYF,TGTGCCACCGCTACAGGGGAAGGCCCAGATACGCAGTATTTT
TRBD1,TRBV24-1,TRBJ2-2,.,CATSDAGQGNTGELFF,TGTGCCACCAGTGATGCAGGACAGGGTAACACCGGGGAGCTGTTTTTT
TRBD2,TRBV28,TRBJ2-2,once,CASSFWRGGSGELFF,TGTGCCAGCAGTTTCTGGCGGGGGGGCTCCGGGGAGCTGTTTTTT
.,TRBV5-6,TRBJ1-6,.,CASSSTGRSAYNSPLHF,TGTGCCAGCAGCTCCACAGGACGCTCTGCCTATAATTCACCCCTCCACTTT
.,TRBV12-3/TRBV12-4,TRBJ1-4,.,CASSLFLNEKLFF,TGTGCCAGCAGCTTATTCCTGAATGAAAAACTGTTTTTT
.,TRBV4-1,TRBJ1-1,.,CASSQEGRFEAFF,TGCGCCAGCAGCCAAGAGGGCCGGTTTGAAGCTTTCTTT
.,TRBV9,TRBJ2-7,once,CASSSTDSLEQYF,TGTGCCAGCAGCTCTACGGACAGCCTCGAGCAGTACTTC
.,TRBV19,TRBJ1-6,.,CASSIRPGVAPLHF,TGTGCCAGTAGTATACGCCCAGGGGTTGCACCCCTCCACTTT
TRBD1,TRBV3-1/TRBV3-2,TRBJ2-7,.,CASSPRDRIYEQYF,TGTGCCAGCAGTCCCCGGGACAGGATCTACGAGCAGTACTTC
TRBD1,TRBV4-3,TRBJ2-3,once,CASSGEGALGDTQYF,TGCGCCAGCAGCGGAGAGGGGGCCTTAGGAGATACGCAGTATTTT
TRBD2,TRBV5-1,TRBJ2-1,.,CASSFDKRGRYNEQFF,TGCGCCAGCAGCTTTGACAAGCGGGGGAGGTACAATGAGCAGTTCTTC
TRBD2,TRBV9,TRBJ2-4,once,CASSPTAGGRNIQYF,TGTGCCAGCAGCCCCACAGCGGGGGGAAGGAACATTCAGTACTTC
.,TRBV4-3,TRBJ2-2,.,CASSQFDRTNTGELFF,TGCGCCAGCAGCCAGTTTGACAGGACGAACACCGGGGAGCTGTTTTTT
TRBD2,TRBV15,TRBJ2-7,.,CATSRASGGAGYEQYF,TGTGCCACCAGCAGAGCTAGCGGGGGAGCCGGCTACGAGCAGTACTTC
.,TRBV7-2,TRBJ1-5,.,CASSPGGLYQPQHF,TGTGCCAGCAGCCCGGGGGGCCTTTATCAGCCCCAGCATTTT
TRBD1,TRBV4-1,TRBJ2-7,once,CASSQEAGTGVYEQYF,TGCGCCAGCAGCCAAGAAGCCGGGACAGGGGTGTACGAGCAGTACTTC
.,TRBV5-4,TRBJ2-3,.,CASSWAETDTQYF,TGTGCCAGCAGCTGGGCCGAAACAGATACGCAGTATTTT
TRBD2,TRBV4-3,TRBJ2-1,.,CASSQDLREYNEQFF,TGCGCCAGCAGCCAAGATTTGCGGGAGTACAATGAGCAGTTCTTC
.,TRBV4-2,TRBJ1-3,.,CASSQEQGNTIYF,TGTGCCAGCAGCCAAGAACAGGGAAACACCATATATTTT
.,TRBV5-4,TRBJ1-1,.,CASTFGGRGNTEAFF,TGTGCCAGCACCTTTGGGGGCAGGGGTAACACTGAAGCTTTCTTT
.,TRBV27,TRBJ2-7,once,CASSLHRSYEQYF,TGTGCCAGCAGTTTACACAGATCCTACGAGCAGTACTTC
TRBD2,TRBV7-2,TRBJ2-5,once,CASSPLAGVRETQYF,TGTGCCAGCAGCCCCCTAGCGGGGGTAAGAGAGACCCAGTACTTC
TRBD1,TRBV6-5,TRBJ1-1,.,CASRLDRGRGEAFF,TGTGCCAGCAGACTGGACAGGGGGAGGGGAGAAGCTTTCTTT
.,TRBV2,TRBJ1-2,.,CASSEARALRGAYGYTF,TGTGCCAGCAGTGAAGCGCGGGCTTTGCGGGGGGCCTATGGCTACACCTTC
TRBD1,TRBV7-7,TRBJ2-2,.,CASSPGQGLGTGELFF,TGTGCCAGCAGCCCGGGACAGGGGTTAGGCACCGGGGAGCTGTTTTTT
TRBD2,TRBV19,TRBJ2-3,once,CASSRDSGGGADTQYF,TGTGCCAGTAGTAGGGATAGCGGGGGGGGAGCAGATACGCAGTATTTT
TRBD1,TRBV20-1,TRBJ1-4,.,CSASRDRGLEEKLFF,TGCAGTGCTAGTCGGGACAGGGGGCTGGAGGAAAAACTGTTTTTT
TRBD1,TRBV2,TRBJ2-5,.,CASRGDREQETQYF,TGTGCCAGCAGGGGGGACAGAGAGCAAGAGACCCAGTACTTC
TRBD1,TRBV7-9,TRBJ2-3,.,CASSSGQYTDTQYF,TGTGCCAGCAGCTCGGGACAGTACACAGATACGCAGTATTTT
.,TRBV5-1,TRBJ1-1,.,CASSLSAGGGTEAFF,TGCGCCAGCAGCTTGTCGGCGGGGGGAGGGACTGAAGCTTTCTTT
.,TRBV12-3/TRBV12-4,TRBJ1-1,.,CASSEQTGFEAFF,TGTGCCAGCAGTGAGCAGACCGGGTTTGAAGCTTTCTTT
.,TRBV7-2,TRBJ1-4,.,CASSLAGGSNEKLFF,TGTGCCAGCAGCTTAGCAGGGGGTTCTAATGAAAAACTGTTTTTT
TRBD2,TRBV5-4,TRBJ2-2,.,CASSLNSGGAGELFF,TGTGCCAGCAGCTTGAATAGCGGGGGGGCCGGGGAGCTGTTTTTT
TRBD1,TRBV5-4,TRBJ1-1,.,CASSKGTGGGGTEAFF,TGTGCCAGCAGCAAGGGAACAGGGGGCGGGGGGACTGAAGCTTTCTTT
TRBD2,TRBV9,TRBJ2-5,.,CASSVTSGGVTQYF,TGTGCCAGCAGCGTAACTAGCGGGGGAGTGACCCAGTACTTC
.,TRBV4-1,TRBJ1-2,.,CASSHAGTLNYGYTF,TGCGCCAGCAGCCACGCCGGGACACTTAACTATGGCTACACCTTC
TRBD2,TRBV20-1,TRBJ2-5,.,CSASPLAGGPKETQYF,TGCAGTGCTAGTCCCCTAGCGGGGGGGCCGAAAGAGACCCAGTACTTC
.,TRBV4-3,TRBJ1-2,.,CASSQERLNYGYTF,TGCGCCAGCAGCCAAGAGCGGCTCAACTATGGCTACACCTTC
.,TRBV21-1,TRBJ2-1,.,CASSKEVTGEYLNEQFF,TGTGCCAGCAGCAAAGAGGTGACAGGGGAATACTTGAATGAGCAGTTCTTC
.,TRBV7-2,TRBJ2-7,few,CASSLDYLNVGYF,TGTGCCAGCAGCTTAGACTACCTGAACGTGGGGTACTTC
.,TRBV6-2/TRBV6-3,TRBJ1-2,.,CASSYSRTANYGYTF,TGTGCCAGCAGTTACTCCCGGACAGCTAACTATGGCTACACCTTC
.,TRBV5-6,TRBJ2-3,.,CASSAGTDTQYF,TGTGCCAGCAGCGCCGGGACAGATACGCAGTATTTT
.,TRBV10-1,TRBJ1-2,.,CASSPGTNYGYTF,TGCGCCAGTTCCCCAGGCACTAACTATGGCTACACCTTC
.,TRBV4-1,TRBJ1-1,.,CASSQDKGNYAFF,TGCGCCAGCAGCCAAGATAAGGGGAACTATGCTTTCTTT
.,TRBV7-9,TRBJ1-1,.,CASSIPGTWTEAFF,TGTGCCAGCAGCATACCCGGTACTTGGACTGAAGCTTTCTTT
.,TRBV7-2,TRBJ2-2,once,CASTLLRGTGELFF,TGTGCCAGCACCCTCCTTAGGGGTACCGGGGAGCTGTTTTTT
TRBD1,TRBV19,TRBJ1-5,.,CASSPGGQGVQPQHF,TGTGCCAGTAGTCCCGGCGGACAGGGAGTGCAGCCCCAGCATTTT
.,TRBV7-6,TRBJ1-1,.,CASSLGPYADTEAFF,TGTGCCAGCAGCTTAGGTCCATATGCGGACACTGAAGCTTTCTTT
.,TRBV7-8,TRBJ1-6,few,CASSLVGGRDSPLHF,TGTGCCAGCAGCTTAGTAGGGGGACGAGATTCACCCCTCCACTTT
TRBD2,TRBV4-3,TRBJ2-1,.,CASSQDWVGRGDEQFF,TGCGCCAGCAGCCAAGATTGGGTAGGGAGGGGCGATGAGCAGTTCTTC
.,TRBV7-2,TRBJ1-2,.,CASSLTGRPGHTNGYTF,TGTGCCAGCAGCTTAACTGGGAGGCCAGGACATACCAATGGCTACACCTTC